The 14 T cell receptor beta chains given below trace back to one sample, sequenced in a study of technical replicates of blood from several donors. Here immunoSEQ multiplex PCR was the method, and the copy in TCRdb shows in-frame clones only, minus some. The table has 100,000 or so clones, 90% to 95% seen once. Sequencing was done on a sample of T cells isolated from PBMCs. The source is a human donor in good health.

This chain joins TRBV28 and TRBJ2-5, with D perhaps TRBD2 (6 bases). Germline V gene sequence: CDR1 MDHEN, CDR2 SYDVKM. This CDR3 has 13 amino acids. The V end lost 6 bases, the J end lost 6 bases, and 14 bases lay between the germline ends. The CDR3 DNA is TGTGCCAGCAGACCCGAGGAGGGTCAGACCCAGTACTTC. Protein sequence: CASRPEEGQTQYF.

The V and J genes are TRBV6-1 and TRBJ2-2, with 10 bases lining up with TRBD2. From germline, CDR1 is MNHNS and CDR2 SASEGT. This CDR3 is 16 amino acids long. V dropped 3 bases and J dropped 0; count of bases not matched to a gene: 1. CDR3 residues: CASSDTSGANTGELFF. CDR3 sequence (DNA): TGTGCCAGCAGTGACACTAGCGGGGCGAACACCGGGGAGCTGTTTTTT.

This chain connects TRBV5-1 to TRBJ2-3; TRBD2 aligns across 9 bases. Germline CDR1 and CDR2: SGHRS and YFSETQ. The CDR3 runs to 17 residues. V was clipped by 6 bases and J by 0 bases; unmatched bases: 11. In nucleotides, the CDR3 is TGCGCCAGCAAATATAAGGCTAGCGGGGCTAGCACAGATACGCAGTATTTT. The encoded protein is CASKYKASGASTDTQYF.

The chain recombines TRBV7-9 with TRBJ1-4; D gene unclear. The ends were cut back, 5 bases at V and 3 bases at J, with 19 bases in the middle. Germline V gene sequence: CDR1 SEHNR, CDR2 FQNEAQ (reference sequence). This CDR3 spans 17 amino acids. The CDR3 coding sequence is TGTGCCAGCAGCATCCCCCTAGGTGGGTCGCCTAATGAAAAACTGTTTTTT. Translated: CASSIPLGGSPNEKLFF.

Only one count was recorded for this clone. The gene calls are TRBV13 and TRBJ1-1, with D unclear. V gave up 4 bases and J gave up 9 bases, with 6 bases separating them. This CDR3 is built from 10 residues. Germline lookup yields CDR1 PRHDT and CDR2 FYEKMQ (reference sequence). The CDR3 is CASSYNKAFF. As DNA, the CDR3 is TGTGCCAGCAGCTACAACAAAGCTTTCTTT.

This chain joins TRBV7-3 and TRBJ2-3, with TRBD2 matching 7 bases. The germline V gene encodes CDR1 SGHTA and CDR2 FQGTGA. Trimming took 2 bases from V and 2 from J; bases not matched to a gene: 10. The CDR3 runs 17 residues. The CDR3, as DNA: TGTGCCAGCAGCTTATTTGGCAGCGGGGCCTACACAGATACGCAGTATTTT. Protein product: CASSLFGSGAYTDTQYF.

The chain combines TRBV2 with TRBJ1-1; D ambiguous. The ends were cut back, 10 bases at V and 3 bases at J, with 18 bases in the middle. Germline values: CDR1 SNHLY, CDR2 FYNNEI. This CDR3 is 14 amino acids long. The DNA of the CDR3 is TGTGCCATCTCACCACTGAACGGTGACACTGAAGCTTTCTTT. Protein product: CAISPLNGDTEAFF.

The DNA of the CDR3 is TGTGCCAGCAGTTATTCTAGCGGGGTCTACGAGCAGTACTTC. Amino acid sequence: CASSYSSGVYEQYF. The V call is TRBV27, the J call TRBJ2-7, with 9 bases aligning to TRBD2. The CDR3 length is 14 residues. Per germline, CDR1 MNHEY and CDR2 SMNVEV (reference sequence). Trimming removed 4 bases from V and 3 bases from J; junction bases left unmatched: 4.

V usage is TRBV11-2 and J usage is TRBJ2-7, with 10 bases lining up with TRBD2. Germline CDR1 reads SGHAT; CDR2 reads FQNNGV. This CDR3 contains 15 residues. Trimming cost V 7 bases and J 7 bases; bases outside gene matches: 13. The CDR3 DNA sequence: TGTGCCAGCAAATATGGCCCTAGCGGGAGTTGGGAGCAGTACTTC. Residues: CASKYGPSGSWEQYF.

The V gene is TRBV11-2, the J gene TRBJ1-6; 7 bases are shared with TRBD1. The CDR3 has 16 amino acids. Germline CDR1 reads SGHAT; CDR2 reads FQNNGV. With 1 base clipped from V and 4 bases from J, the junction kept 4 bases outside the gene matches. The CDR3 is CASSLGRTGYNSPLHF. The CDR3 coding sequence is TGTGCCAGCAGCTTAGGGCGGACAGGATATAATTCACCCCTCCACTTT. Variable domain in full (rest from reference TRBV11-2 and TRBJ1-6): EAGVAQSPRYKIIEKRQSVAFWCNPISGHATLYWYQQILGQGPKLLIQFQNNGVVDDSQLPKDRFSAERLKGVDSTLKIQPAKLEDSAVYLCASSLGRTGYNSPLHFGNGTRLTVT.

J is TRBJ2-1 and V is TRBV12-2; the DNA was not used to check the table's D call, TRBD2. TRBV12-2 is flagged as a pseudogene. The CDR3 is made up of 17 amino acids. CDR3 loop: CASRPEGNSGYYNEQFF. CDR3 nucleotides: TGTGCAAGTCGCCCTGAAGGTAATAGCGGCTACTACAATGAGCAGTTCTTC.

The chain is built from TRBV7-2 and TRBJ2-4; no reliable D call. CDR3 length equals 15 residues. Germline CDR1 SGHTA, CDR2 FQGNSA. The germline V and J ends were trimmed by 3 bases and 0 bases, with 9 bases remaining between them. DNA for the CDR3: TGTGCCAGCAGCTTTATCACGGTAGCCAAAAACATTCAGTACTTC. Translated: CASSFITVAKNIQYF.

The chain couples TRBV15 to TRBJ1-5; a weak D match, TRBD1 (6 bases). Germline V gene sequence: CDR1 LNHNV, CDR2 YYDKDF (reference sequence). With 6 bases removed from V and 4 bases from J, the gap between germline ends came to 13 bases. The CDR3 runs 14 residues. In DNA, the CDR3 is TGTGCCACCAGAGGTGATACAGGGAATCAGCCCCAGCATTTT. Translation gives CATRGDTGNQPQHF. Complete variable domain (other parts from reference TRBV15 and TRBJ1-5): DAMVIQNPRYQVTQFGKPVTLSCSQTLNHNVMYWYQQKSSQAPKLLFHYYDKDFNNEADTPDNFQSRRPNTSFCFLDIRSPGLGDTAMYLCATRGDTGNQPQHFGDGTRLSIL.

This clone was detected only a few times. The V and J genes are TRBV5-6 and TRBJ1-2, with 9 bases fitting TRBD1. Trimming at V came to 4 bases and at J to 8 bases, leaving 15 bases not matched to a gene. Germline-derived CDR1 and CDR2 are SGHDT and YYEEEE. The CDR3 is made up of 16 amino acids. The CDR3 DNA reads as TGTGCCAGCAGCCCGACCCTGGGACAGGGAGGCGCAGGCTACACCTTC. This translates into CASSPTLGQGGAGYTF.